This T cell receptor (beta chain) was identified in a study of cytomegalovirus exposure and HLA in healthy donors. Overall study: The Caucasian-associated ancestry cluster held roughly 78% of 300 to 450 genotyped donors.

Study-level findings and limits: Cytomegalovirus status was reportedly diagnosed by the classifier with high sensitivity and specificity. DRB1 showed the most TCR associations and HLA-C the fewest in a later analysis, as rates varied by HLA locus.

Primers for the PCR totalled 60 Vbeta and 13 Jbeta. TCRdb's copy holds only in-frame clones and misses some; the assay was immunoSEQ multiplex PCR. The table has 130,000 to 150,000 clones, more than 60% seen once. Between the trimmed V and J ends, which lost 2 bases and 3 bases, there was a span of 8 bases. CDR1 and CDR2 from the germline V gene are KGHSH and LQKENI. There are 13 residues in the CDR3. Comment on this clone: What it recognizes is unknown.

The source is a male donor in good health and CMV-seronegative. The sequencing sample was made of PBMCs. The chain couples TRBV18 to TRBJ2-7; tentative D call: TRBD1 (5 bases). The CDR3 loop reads CASSPDSYYEQYF. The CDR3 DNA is TGTGCCAGCTCACCAGACAGCTACTACGAGCAGTACTTC.